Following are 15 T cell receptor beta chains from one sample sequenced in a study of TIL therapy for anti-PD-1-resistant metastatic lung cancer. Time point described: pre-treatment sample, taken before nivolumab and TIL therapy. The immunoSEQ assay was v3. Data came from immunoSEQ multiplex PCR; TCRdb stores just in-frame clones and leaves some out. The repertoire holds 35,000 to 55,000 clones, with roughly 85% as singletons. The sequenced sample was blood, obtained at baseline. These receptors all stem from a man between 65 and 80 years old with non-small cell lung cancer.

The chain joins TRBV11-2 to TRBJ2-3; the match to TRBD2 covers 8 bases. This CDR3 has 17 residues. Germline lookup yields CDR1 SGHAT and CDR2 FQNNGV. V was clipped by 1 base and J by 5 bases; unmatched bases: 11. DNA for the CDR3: TGTGCCAGCAGCTTAGGCACCAGCGGGAGTCGGGTAGATACGCAGTATTTT. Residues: CASSLGTSGSRVDTQYF.

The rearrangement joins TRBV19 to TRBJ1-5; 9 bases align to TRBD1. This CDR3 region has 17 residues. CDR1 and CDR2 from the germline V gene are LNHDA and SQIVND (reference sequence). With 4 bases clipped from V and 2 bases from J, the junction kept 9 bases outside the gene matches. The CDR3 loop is CASSTRQGGMGNQPQHF. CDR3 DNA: TGTGCCAGTAGTACCCGACAGGGGGGTATGGGCAATCAGCCCCAGCATTTT. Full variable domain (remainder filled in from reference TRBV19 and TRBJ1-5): DGGITQSPKYLFRKEGQNVTLSCEQNLNHDAMYWYRQDPGQGLRLIYYSQIVNDFQKGDIAEGYSVSREKKESFPLTVTSAQKNPTAFYLCASSTRQGGMGNQPQHFGDGTRLSIL.

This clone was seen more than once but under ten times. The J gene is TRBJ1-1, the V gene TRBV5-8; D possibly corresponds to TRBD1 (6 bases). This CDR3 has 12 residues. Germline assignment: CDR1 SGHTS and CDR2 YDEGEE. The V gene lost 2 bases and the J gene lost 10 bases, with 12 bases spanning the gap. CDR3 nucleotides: TGTGCCAGCAGCTTAACAGGGCCTAGAGCTTTCTTT. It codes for CASSLTGPRAFF.

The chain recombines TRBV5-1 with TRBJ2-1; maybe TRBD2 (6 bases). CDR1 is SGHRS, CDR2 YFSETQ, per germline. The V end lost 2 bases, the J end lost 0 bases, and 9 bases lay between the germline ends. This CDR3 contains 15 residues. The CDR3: CASSFGGSSYNEQFF. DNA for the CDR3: TGCGCCAGCAGCTTTGGGGGGAGCTCCTACAATGAGCAGTTCTTC.

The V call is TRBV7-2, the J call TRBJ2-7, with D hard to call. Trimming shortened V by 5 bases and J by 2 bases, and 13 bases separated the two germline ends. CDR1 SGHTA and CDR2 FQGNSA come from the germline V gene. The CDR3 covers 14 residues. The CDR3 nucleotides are TGTGCCAGCAGCCTTCGGACGGAGACCTACGAGCAGTACTTC. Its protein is CASSLRTETYEQYF. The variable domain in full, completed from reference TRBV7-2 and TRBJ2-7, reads GAGVSQSPSNKVTEKGKDVELRCDPISGHTALYWYRQSLGQGLEFLIYFQGNSAPDKSGLPSDRFSAERTGGSVSTLTIQRTQQEDSAVYLCASSLRTETYEQYFGPGTRLTVT.

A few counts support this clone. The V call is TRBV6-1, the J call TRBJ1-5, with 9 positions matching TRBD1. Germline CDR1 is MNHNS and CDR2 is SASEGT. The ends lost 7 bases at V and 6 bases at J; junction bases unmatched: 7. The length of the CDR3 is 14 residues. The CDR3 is CASIRDREIQPQHF. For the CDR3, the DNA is TGTGCCAGCATCCGGGACAGGGAAATTCAGCCCCAGCATTTT.

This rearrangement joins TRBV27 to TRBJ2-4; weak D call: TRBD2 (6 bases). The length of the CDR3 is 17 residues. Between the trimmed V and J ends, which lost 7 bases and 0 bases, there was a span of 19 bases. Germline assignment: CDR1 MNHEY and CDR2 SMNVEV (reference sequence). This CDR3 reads CASTEGGYTGAKNIQYF. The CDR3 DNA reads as TGTGCCAGCACTGAGGGAGGTTATACAGGAGCCAAAAACATTCAGTACTTC.

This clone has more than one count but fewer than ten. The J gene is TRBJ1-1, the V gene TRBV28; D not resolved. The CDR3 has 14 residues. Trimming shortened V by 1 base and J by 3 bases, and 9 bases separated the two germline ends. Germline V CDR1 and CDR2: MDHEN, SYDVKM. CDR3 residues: CASSLYESYTEAFF. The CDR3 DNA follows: TGTGCCAGCAGTTTATACGAATCGTACACTGAAGCTTTCTTT. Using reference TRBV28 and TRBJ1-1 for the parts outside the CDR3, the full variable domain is DVKVTQSSRYLVKRTGEKVFLECVQDMDHENMFWYRQDPGLGLRLIYFSYDVKMKEKGDIPEGYSVSREKKERFSLILESASTNQTSMYLCASSLYESYTEAFFGQGTRLTVV.

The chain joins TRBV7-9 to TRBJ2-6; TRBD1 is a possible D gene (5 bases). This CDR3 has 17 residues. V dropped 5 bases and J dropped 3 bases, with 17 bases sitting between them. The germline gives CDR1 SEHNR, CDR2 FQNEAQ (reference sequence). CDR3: CASSPSGAGIGANVLTF. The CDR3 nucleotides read TGTGCCAGCAGCCCTAGTGGTGCAGGGATTGGGGCCAACGTCCTGACTTTC.

The CDR3 coding sequence is TGTGCCAGCAGTTCCGCCCAACAGGGGCCGTATGGCTACACCTTC. Residues: CASSSAQQGPYGYTF. This chain connects TRBV6-5 to TRBJ1-2; 7 bases align to TRBD1. This CDR3 has 15 residues. CDR1 and CDR2 (germline): MNHEY, SVGAGI. The V segment lost 4 bases and the J segment 5 bases; nucleotides outside the gene matches: 10.

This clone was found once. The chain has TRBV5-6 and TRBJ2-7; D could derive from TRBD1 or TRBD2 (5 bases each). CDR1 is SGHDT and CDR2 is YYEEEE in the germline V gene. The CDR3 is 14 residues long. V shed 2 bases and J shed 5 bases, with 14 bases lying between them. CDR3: CASSFGTVVHEQYF. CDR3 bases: TGTGCCAGCAGCTTCGGGACGGTAGTCCACGAGCAGTACTTC.

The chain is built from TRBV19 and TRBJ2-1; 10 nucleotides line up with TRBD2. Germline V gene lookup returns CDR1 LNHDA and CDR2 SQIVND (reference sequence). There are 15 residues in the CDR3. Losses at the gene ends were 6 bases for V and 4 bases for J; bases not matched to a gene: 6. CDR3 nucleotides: TGTGCCAGTAGCCAAAGCGGGGGGGGATACAATGAGCAGTTCTTC. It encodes CASSQSGGGYNEQFF.

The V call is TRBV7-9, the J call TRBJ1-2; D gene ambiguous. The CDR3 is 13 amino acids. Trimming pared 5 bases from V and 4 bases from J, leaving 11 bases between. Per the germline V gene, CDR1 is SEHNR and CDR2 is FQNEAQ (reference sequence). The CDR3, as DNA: TGTGCCAGCAGCCCCGGCTCGTCCTATGGCTACACCTTC. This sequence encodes CASSPGSSYGYTF.

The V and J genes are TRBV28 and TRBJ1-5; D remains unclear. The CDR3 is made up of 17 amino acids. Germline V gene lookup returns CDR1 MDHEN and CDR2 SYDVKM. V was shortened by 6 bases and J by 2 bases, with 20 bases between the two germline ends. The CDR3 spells CASSYIEGVLGNQPQHF. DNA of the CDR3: TGTGCCAGCAGCTATATTGAGGGTGTTCTGGGCAATCAGCCCCAGCATTTT.

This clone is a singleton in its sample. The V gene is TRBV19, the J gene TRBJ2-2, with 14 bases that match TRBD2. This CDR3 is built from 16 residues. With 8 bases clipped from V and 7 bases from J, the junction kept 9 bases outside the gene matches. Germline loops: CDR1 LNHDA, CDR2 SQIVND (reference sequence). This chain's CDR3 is CASSRGTSGSGGELFF. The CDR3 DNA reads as TGTGCCAGTTCGAGGGGGACTAGCGGGAGCGGCGGGGAGCTGTTTTTT.